The following is a TCR beta chain sequence with its context. It was with random hexamers that 0.5 to 1 ug RNA was reverse transcribed. Multiplex immunoSEQ PCR targeted 54 Vbeta and 13 Jbeta TCR beta segments. TCRdb used MiXCR to reprocess the immunoSEQ multiplex PCR reads, holding one entry per CDR3 protein. The table includes about 20,000 distinct CDR3 sequences, 90% to 95% detected once. The sample originates from a study of CD8 T cells in Susac syndrome. CDR3 length: 13 residues. In germline, CDR1 is MNHNS, CDR2 SASEGT. V dropped 4 bases and J dropped 9 bases, with 13 bases sitting between them. The rearrangement uses TRBV6-1 and TRBJ2-4; D could derive from TRBD1 or TRBD2 (5 bases each). Sequencing input: CD8+ T cells from PBMCs. The sequence was collected from a human donor in good health. The CDR3 spells CASSARGESIQYF. The CDR3 DNA follows: TGTGCCAGCAGTGCGCGAGGGGAATCCATTCAGTACTTC.